The present TCR beta chain was sequenced within a study of OX40 agonist ivuxolimab in advanced cancers. Overall study: Patients took ivuxolimab, an agonistic anti-OX40 (CD134) antibody.

Study-level results: At 0.1 to 3.0 mg/kg, clonal expansion of CD4+ and CD8+ blood T cells had occurred by week 6.

A word on this clone: Its specificity is unknown.

The germline V gene encodes CDR1 MGHRA and CDR2 YSYEKL. CDR3 size: 13 residues. V was cut by 0 bases and J by 7 bases, with 9 bases left in between. Using immunoSEQ multiplex PCR, the repertoire was profiled, and TCRdb retains in-frame clones only, with some absent. The table lists fewer than 20,000 clones, more than 65% of them singletons, with roughly 44% in the top ten. Autoimmune disease history or systemic immunosuppression meant exclusion. Collection of blood occurred at baseline, at cycle 4 day 1, and at cycle 7 day 1. The source was CD4+ or CD8+ T cells sorted from blood, collected in a trial of the OX40 agonist ivuxolimab. The TCR sequence derives from an adult with an advanced solid tumor such as melanoma, head and neck, liver or kidney cancer. The chain links TRBV4-1 to TRBJ1-1; no clear D gene. The CDR3 coding sequence is TGCGCCAGCAGCCAAGATTTACCGAGTGAAGCTTTCTTT. Residues: CASSQDLPSEAFF.